The next 8 T cell receptor beta chains were all read from a single sample in a study of identical twins. MiXCR was run by TCRdb on the 5' RACE reads, yielding one entry per CDR3 protein. The sample lists a few hundred thousand distinct CDR3 sequences, just under 10% seen once, with under 3.5% in the top ten. The same sample was also used in a study of yellow fever vaccine responses in identical twins.

What was sequenced was PBMCs. Every receptor here comes from a woman younger than 30 in good health.

This clonotype was seen ten or more times. The V and J genes are TRBV20-1 and TRBJ1-2; no definite D call. The CDR3 has 13 residues. Germline V gives CDR1 DFQATT, CDR2 SNEGSKA (reference sequence). The germline V and J ends were trimmed by 6 bases and 7 bases, with 18 bases remaining between them. The CDR3 DNA is TGCAGTGCCAATGCCAAGGGCGGATCTGGCTACACCTTC. Its translation: CSANAKGGSGYTF.

V gene TRBV5-4 combines with J gene TRBJ2-2, with a tentative D call TRBD2 (5 bases). Germline V gene data show CDR1 as SGHNT and CDR2 as YYREEE (reference sequence). The CDR3 consists of 17 residues. V dropped 2 bases and J dropped 4 bases, with 18 bases sitting between them. The CDR3 reads CASSLGSRGRGTGELFF. Here the CDR3 DNA reads TGTGCCAGCAGCTTAGGTTCTCGAGGGAGAGGCACCGGGGAGCTGTTTTTT.

This clonotype has a handful of counts. The rearrangement links TRBV6-1 to TRBJ2-5; 9 bases align to TRBD2. Germline V lookup: CDR1 MNHNS, CDR2 SASEGT. This CDR3 spans 16 amino acids. J lost 0 bases, V lost 9 bases, and 11 bases had no gene match. Here the CDR3 DNA reads TGTGCCAGTCAATCTGTGGCGGGGGGGTACCAAGAGACCCAGTACTTC. This encodes CASQSVAGGYQETQYF.

V and J are TRBV6-5 and TRBJ2-1, with TRBD2 identical over 12 bases. Germline trimming cut 4 bases from V and 6 bases from J; bases unmatched to any gene: 7. There are 16 residues in the CDR3. The germline gives CDR1 MNHEY, CDR2 SVGAGI. The CDR3 spells CASSSLPSGRGNEQFF. CDR3 nucleotide sequence: TGTGCCAGCAGTTCCCTTCCTAGCGGGAGGGGCAATGAGCAGTTCTTC.

Many counts were recorded for this clonotype. The rearrangement joins TRBV29-1 to TRBJ2-7, with 7 positions matching TRBD1. The V gene's germline CDR1 is SQVTM and CDR2 ANQGSEA. There are 12 residues in the CDR3. The V segment lost 7 bases and the J segment 6 bases; nucleotides outside the gene matches: 9. The chain's CDR3 is CSAATTGSEQYF. CDR3 DNA sequence: TGCAGCGCCGCTACGACAGGGAGCGAGCAGTACTTC.

J is TRBJ1-1 and V is TRBV5-1; 8 nucleotides match TRBD1. This CDR3 region has 17 residues. CDR1 is SGHRS and CDR2 is YFSETQ in the germline V gene. V shed 5 bases and J 0 bases; nucleotides not matched to a gene: 12. The CDR3 loop reads CASSYGLQGAVNTEAFF. The CDR3 DNA reads as TGCGCCAGCAGTTATGGTCTGCAGGGGGCGGTGAACACTGAAGCTTTCTTT.

This clonotype was recorded a few times. The chain couples TRBV29-1 to TRBJ2-1; TRBD1 agrees at 7 bases. The CDR3 totals 14 residues. The V gene's germline CDR1 is SQVTM and CDR2 ANQGSEA. The junction had 7 bases not matched to a gene; V was cut back by 4 bases and J by 4 bases. CDR3 bases: TGCAGCGTTGTGGGCAGGGGGTTATACAATGAGCAGTTCTTC. It codes for CSVVGRGLYNEQFF.

This clonotype showed up just a few times. V usage is TRBV11-2 and J usage is TRBJ2-7; possibly TRBD2 for D (5 bases). The germline CDR1 and CDR2 sequences are SGHAT and FQNNGV. The CDR3 spans 16 residues. Trimming cost V 5 bases and J 3 bases, with 20 bases left between them. CDR3 DNA: TGTGCCAGCAGCCGGAGGACGTCGGTCCTGCACTACGAGCAGTACTTC. It encodes CASSRRTSVLHYEQYF.